Given below is one T cell receptor beta chain in context. Antigen: not known. The data were obtained in a study of CXCR3-negative and CXCR3-positive naive CD8 T cells. The CDR3 loop spans 15 amino acids. Germline-derived CDR1 and CDR2 are MGHRA and YSYEKL. Study-wide points: More hydrophobic TRB CDR3s occurred in CXCR3-positive than in CXCR3-negative naive cells.

Libraries of TRB cDNA were made by 5' RACE and carried UMIs. No DNA is given; TCRdb re-called the 5' RACE reads and lists each CDR3 protein once. Its table records 55,000 to 70,000 distinct CDR3 sequences. Sequences were obtained from naive CXCR3+ CD8+ T cells from blood. Noted subset: CD45RO-CCR7+CD27+CD95- naive CD8+ T cells expressing CXCR3 (TNR3+). The origin of this receptor is a human donor in good health. Some clones in this sample may be carry-over from other donors' samples. J is TRBJ1-5 and V is TRBV4-1; without DNA, the TCRdb call of TRBD1 cannot be checked. The CDR3: CASSPAPEKSQPQHF.